This T cell receptor (beta chain) was recorded in a study of blood T cell repertoires in COVID-19. Germline CDR1 and CDR2: SQVTM and ANQGSEA. This CDR3 spans 15 amino acids. The J segment lost 2 bases and the V segment lost 7 bases, leaving 12 bases of the junction unmatched. Profiling relied on immunoSEQ multiplex PCR, and the TCRdb table lists in-frame clones only, not all of them. This sample has tens of thousands of clones, with approximately 78% found just once. The source material was PBMCs or T cells enriched from blood (not recorded which). V gene TRBV29-1 combines with J gene TRBJ2-3; 7 nucleotides match TRBD2. The clonotype comes from a woman in her forties with acute COVID-19. In DNA, the CDR3 is TGCAGCGCTTCCGGGGCTAGCGGACTCACAGATACGCAGTATTTT. Translation gives CSASGASGLTDTQYF.